A selection of T cell receptor beta chains follows, all from one sample in a study of OX40 agonist ivuxolimab in advanced cancers. Profiled with immunoSEQ multiplex PCR; TCRdb holds only in-frame clones, not every one. The data hold approximately 76,000 clones, with about 90% observed a single time. The source material was CD4+ or CD8+ T cells sorted from blood, sampled in a trial of the OX40 agonist ivuxolimab. The source is an adult with an advanced solid tumor such as melanoma, head and neck, liver or kidney cancer. CDR3s include the opening cysteine and the closing phenylalanine or tryptophan.

TRBJ2-7 | TRBV6-5 | CASSYSRASAYEQYF
TRBJ1-5 | TRBV14 | CASSQDGRGIAQPQHF
TRBJ2-5 | TRBV2 | CASSAGLSAETQYF
TRBJ2-3 | TRBV19 | CASSFRQGSQYF
TRBJ1-6 | TRBV28 | CATTPPLHF
TRBJ2-3 | TRBV30 | CAWSVLNGRTDTQYF
TRBJ1-5 | TRBV6-6 | CASGGGYQPQHF
TRBJ2-7 | TRBV18 | CASSPVDGKGLEQYF
TRBJ1-2 | TRBV5-1 | CASSLGGRAHYGYTF
TRBJ2-7 | TRBV25-1 | CASKAGTWGPYEQYF
TRBJ2-7 | TRBV25-1 | CASSNRDRGYEQYF
TRBJ2-2 | TRBV7-8 | CASSLRQGKPGELFF
TRBJ2-2 | TRBV4-1 | CASSQVDRDTGELFF
TRBJ2-3 | TRBV11-2 | CASSLRTGRTDTQYF
TRBJ2-7 | TRBV6-6 | CASSYLPLYEQYF
TRBJ1-1 | TRBV19 | CASSRMRDRGRTEAFF
TRBJ2-1 | TRBV30 | CAWSVGAYNEQFF
TRBJ1-1 | TRBV29-1 | CSAGDYSYEAFF
TRBJ2-5 | TRBV7-6 | CASSPLDKETQYF
TRBJ2-3 | TRBV7-9 | CASSFHGGSGSTDTQYF
TRBJ1-6 | TRBV18 | CASSPGQGVNSPLHF
TRBJ1-5 | TRBV29-1 | CSVSGNSNQPQHF
TRBJ2-7 | TRBV5-5 | CASSLKTGVPREQYF
TRBJ1-6 | TRBV6-5 | CASSRQYGNSPLHF